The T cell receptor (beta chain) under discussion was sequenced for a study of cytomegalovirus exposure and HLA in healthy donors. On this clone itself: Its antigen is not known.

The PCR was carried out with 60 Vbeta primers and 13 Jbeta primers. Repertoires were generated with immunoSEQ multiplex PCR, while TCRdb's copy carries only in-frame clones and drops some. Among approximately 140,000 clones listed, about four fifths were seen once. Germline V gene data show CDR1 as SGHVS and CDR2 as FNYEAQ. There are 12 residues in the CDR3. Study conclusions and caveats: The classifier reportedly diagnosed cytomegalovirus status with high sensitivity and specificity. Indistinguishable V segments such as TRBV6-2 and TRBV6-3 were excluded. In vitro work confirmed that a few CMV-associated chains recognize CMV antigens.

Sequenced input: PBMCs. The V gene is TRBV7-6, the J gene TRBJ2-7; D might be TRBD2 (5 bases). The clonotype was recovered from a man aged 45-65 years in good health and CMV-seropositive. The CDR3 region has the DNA TGTGCTGGGAGCGGAGAAAAATACGAGCAGTACTTC. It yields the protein CAGSGEKYEQYF.